This passage covers 16 T cell receptor beta chains from one sample sequenced in a study of T cells in Graves' hyperthyroidism and ophthalmopathy. RNA transcripts were the template for amplifying TCR beta CDR3 regions. An initial round of RT-PCR targeting the TCR CDR3 relied on the HTBI primer set. TCRdb ran MiXCR on the multiplex PCR reads and lists one entry per CDR3 protein. The repertoire holds about 320,000 distinct CDR3 sequences, with about 15% as singletons. The source material was blood. All receptors derive from a man under 40 with Graves' hyperthyroidism.

V usage is TRBV12-3 or TRBV12-4 and J usage is TRBJ2-5; D remains unclear. This CDR3 contains 14 residues. Trimming left V 3 bases short and J 5 bases short, with 13 bases between. CDR3 bases: TGTGCCAGCAGTTTTATTCTGCGGACGGAGACCCAGTACTTC. Translated, it gives CASSFILRTETQYF.

The gene calls are TRBV7-9 and TRBJ2-1; D not resolved. Germline CDR1 SEHNR, CDR2 FQNEAQ (reference sequence). V was trimmed by 5 bases and J by 7 bases, leaving 15 bases between them. The CDR3 has 14 amino acids. The CDR3 bases are TGTGCCAGCAGCCGTTGGGCCCCTGGGAATGAGCAGTTCTTC. Amino acid sequence: CASSRWAPGNEQFF.

The chain couples TRBV12-3 or TRBV12-4 to TRBJ2-7; 8 bases fit TRBD1. J was trimmed by 5 bases and V by 8 bases; bases with no gene match: 17. This CDR3 has 16 residues. The chain's CDR3 is CASPIPSRTGQNEQYF. CDR3 nucleotides: TGTGCCAGCCCGATCCCAAGCCGGACAGGGCAAAACGAGCAGTACTTC.

This clonotype occurred a few times. The chain has TRBV19 and TRBJ1-2; D is uncertain. Trimming cost V 5 bases and J 8 bases, with 18 bases left between them. The germline CDR1 and CDR2 sequences are LNHDA and SQIVND (reference sequence). This CDR3 spans 14 amino acids. The CDR3 region is CASSADGRVWGYTF. CDR3 in DNA: TGTGCCAGTAGTGCGGACGGGAGGGTCTGGGGCTACACCTTC.

This rearrangement joins TRBV10-1 to TRBJ2-5; TRBD1 matches at 9 bases. V lost 3 bases to trimming and J lost 4 bases; unmatched junction nucleotides: 9. This CDR3 region has 16 residues. CDR1 and CDR2 (germline): WNHNN, SYGVQD (reference sequence). CDR3 sequence: CASSDRDRDLVETQYF. The CDR3 DNA reads as TGCGCCAGCAGTGACCGGGACAGGGATTTGGTAGAGACCCAGTACTTC.

For this clonotype: A much larger clone lies one base from this, so it may be a read error. This CDR3 reads CNAREGSSPWDTEAFF. The DNA for the CDR3 is TGCAATGCTAGAGAAGGGAGTAGTCCCTGGGACACTGAAGCTTTCTTT. This rearrangement joins TRBV20-1 to TRBJ1-1; no reliable D call. Germline loops: CDR1 DFQATT, CDR2 SNEGSKA (reference sequence). The CDR3 loop spans 16 amino acids.

The sample holds many counts of this clonotype. The chain uses TRBV6-5 and TRBJ2-1; D unresolved. The CDR3 extends over 17 amino acids. Germline CDR1 MNHEY, CDR2 SVGAGI. V lost 2 bases to trimming and J lost 7 bases, with 21 bases between them. CDR3 protein: CASSYAYPPVGSNEQFF. The CDR3, as DNA: TGTGCCAGCAGTTACGCCTACCCGCCGGTCGGTTCTAATGAGCAGTTCTTC.

This chain connects TRBV5-5 to TRBJ2-7; D could derive from TRBD1 or TRBD2 (5 bases each). The CDR3 is 14 residues long. V lost 6 bases and J 4 bases, leaving 17 bases between the germline ends. CDR1 is SGHKS and CDR2 is YYEKEE in the germline V gene (reference sequence). The CDR3 reads CASKNTGPKYEQYF. CDR3 DNA: TGTGCCAGCAAGAATACGGGGCCGAAATACGAGCAGTACTTC.

This clonotype has ten or more counts. For the CDR3, the DNA is TGTGCCAGCCTCGCCAGGGAAAAACTGTTTTTT. This translates into CASLAREKLFF. The rearrangement joins TRBV12-3 or TRBV12-4 to TRBJ1-4; D is unclear. V was pared by 8 bases and J by 8 bases, with 9 bases between. The length of the CDR3 is 11 residues.

The chain combines TRBV30 with TRBJ2-5; 7 bases are a match to TRBD2. CDR1 is GTSNPN and CDR2 is SVGIG in the germline V gene (reference sequence). With 2 bases clipped from V and 5 bases from J, the junction kept 5 bases outside the gene matches. The CDR3 length is 13 residues. The CDR3, as DNA: TGTGCCTGGAGTAGTAATAGCGGGGAGACCCAGTACTTC. Protein product: CAWSSNSGETQYF.

The chain has TRBV6-1 and TRBJ1-3; TRBD1 matches at 10 bases. After removal of 5 bases from V and 2 bases from J, the junction contained 6 bases not matched to a gene. Germline CDR1 reads MNHNS; CDR2 reads SASEGT. The CDR3 covers 16 residues. The CDR3 sequence is CASSQRDRGAGNTIYF. The CDR3 region has the DNA TGTGCCAGCAGTCAGCGGGACAGGGGTGCTGGAAACACCATATATTTT.

This rearrangement joins TRBV18 to TRBJ1-5; 8 bases agree with TRBD1. Germline-derived CDR1 and CDR2 are KGHSH and LQKENI. The J segment lost 7 bases and the V segment lost 2 bases, leaving 7 bases of the junction unmatched. This CDR3 contains 15 residues. CDR3 DNA: TGTGCCAGCTCACCAAATCGGACAGGGCGGCAGCCCCAGCATTTT. Translated: CASSPNRTGRQPQHF. Full variable domain (missing parts from reference TRBV18 and TRBJ1-5): NAGVMQNPRHLVRRRGQEARLRCSPMKGHSHVYWYRQLPEEGLKFMVYLQKENIIDESGMPKERFSAEFPKEGPSILRIQQVVRGDSAAYFCASSPNRTGRQPQHFGDGTRLSIL.

This clonotype was recorded many times. The chain couples TRBV2 to TRBJ2-7; TRBD1 matches at 8 bases. Germline V gives CDR1 SNHLY, CDR2 FYNNEI. The CDR3 runs 14 residues. Unmatched junction bases numbered 5, after V lost 4 bases and J lost 3 bases. CDR3 protein: CASSGTGRIYEQYF. The CDR3 nucleotides are TGTGCCAGCAGTGGGACAGGGCGAATCTACGAGCAGTACTTC.

V is TRBV5-6 and J is TRBJ2-3, with D unresolved. The V gene lost 0 bases and the J gene lost 4 bases, with 6 bases spanning the gap. The CDR3 length is 13 residues. Germline assignment: CDR1 SGHDT and CDR2 YYEEEE. For the CDR3, the DNA is TGTGCCAGCAGCTTGGCCTGGGCAGATACGCAGTATTTT. Encoded protein: CASSLAWADTQYF.

In regard to this clonotype: A much larger clone lies one base from this, so it may be a read error. The V and J genes are TRBV5-1 and TRBJ1-2; possible D gene TRBD1, 5 bases. V was shortened by 2 bases and J by 6 bases, with 14 bases between the two germline ends. The length of the CDR3 is 14 residues. From germline, CDR1 is SGHRS and CDR2 YFSETQ. The CDR3 is CASSFRGGGHGYTF. CDR3 sequence (DNA): TGCGCCAGCAGCTTCCGGGGGGGAGGCCATGGCTACACCTTC.

In its sample, this clonotype was seen many times. The chain has TRBV2 and TRBJ2-4; no clear D gene. The CDR3 runs 13 residues. CDR1 and CDR2 (germline): SNHLY, FYNNEI. V was trimmed by 7 bases and J by 0 bases, leaving 7 bases between them. The CDR3 DNA sequence: TGTGCCAGCATCAGCTCAGCCAAAAACATTCAGTACTTC. Protein product: CASISSAKNIQYF. The entire variable domain, with the rest obtained from reference TRBV2 and TRBJ2-4, is as follows: EPEVTQTPSHQVTQMGQEVILRCVPISNHLYFYWYRQILGQKVEFLVSFYNNEISEKSEIFDDQFSVERPDGSNFTLKIRSTKLEDSAMYFCASISSAKNIQYFGAGTRLSVL.